These 10 T cell receptor beta chains were all obtained from the same sample, sequenced in a study of T-cell memory formation after mild COVID-19. TCRdb used MiXCR to reprocess the 5' RACE reads, holding one entry per CDR3 protein. The sample shows 300,000 to 400,000 distinct CDR3 sequences, around 30% of them seen only once. The material sequenced was PBMCs or a T cell subset sorted from them (not recorded which). These receptors originate from an adult woman who had mild COVID-19 (a few samples of this study predate the infection). Cell type and time point are not known.

The chain links TRBV27 to TRBJ2-7; 8 bases fit TRBD2. The CDR3 runs to 16 residues. The junction had 12 bases not matched to a gene; V was cut back by 6 bases and J by 2 bases. Per germline, CDR1 MNHEY and CDR2 SMNVEV (reference sequence). The CDR3 coding sequence is TGTGCCAGCAGGCAAGGGAGAGCGGGAGCCCCCTACGAGCAGTACTTC. Residues: CASRQGRAGAPYEQYF.

This clonotype was detected many times. The rearrangement links TRBV7-6 to TRBJ2-5, with a possible D match to TRBD1 (6 bases). The CDR3 covers 15 residues. Trimming took off 1 base at V and 5 bases at J, with 14 bases between the two ends. Germline loops: CDR1 SGHVS, CDR2 FNYEAQ. This CDR3 reads CASSLGGRGWETQYF. CDR3 sequence (DNA): TGTGCCAGCAGCTTAGGAGGCAGGGGTTGGGAGACCCAGTACTTC.

The rearrangement joins TRBV7-9 to TRBJ1-4; D is uncertain. Germline CDR1 SEHNR, CDR2 FQNEAQ (reference sequence). Deletions cut 8 bases from V and 3 bases from J, with 10 bases between. CDR3 length: 13 residues. In nucleotides, the CDR3 is TGTGCCAGCCGAGCGCTAGCTAATGAAAAACTGTTTTTT. It translates to CASRALANEKLFF.

This clonotype was picked up a small number of times. The V call is TRBV24-1, the J call TRBJ2-7, with D perhaps matching TRBD1 (5 bases). This CDR3 has 14 residues. Trimming stripped 4 bases from V and 3 bases from J, with 12 bases between. Germline V gene sequence: CDR1 KGHDR, CDR2 SFDVKD. The CDR3 region has the DNA TGTGCCACCAGTGACCAGTCCCAGGGCTACGAGCAGTACTTC. Residues: CATSDQSQGYEQYF.

This rearrangement joins TRBV19 to TRBJ2-3, with 10 bases aligning to TRBD2. Germline CDR1 reads LNHDA; CDR2 reads SQIVND (reference sequence). After removal of 7 bases from V and 1 base from J, the junction contained 8 bases not matched to a gene. This CDR3 has 16 amino acids. The CDR3 DNA sequence: TGTGCCAGTATTCCTCCAGCGGGAGGGGGCACAGATACGCAGTATTTT. It is translated as CASIPPAGGGTDTQYF.

The chain has TRBV5-6 and TRBJ1-5; D is undetermined. This CDR3 has 14 amino acids. Germline values: CDR1 SGHDT, CDR2 YYEEEE. Trimming removed 0 bases from V and 3 bases from J, with 7 bases in between. The CDR3 nucleotides read TGTGCCAGCAGCTTGGGTACCTACAATCAGCCCCAGCATTTT. Translating gives CASSLGTYNQPQHF.

The rearrangement joins TRBV5-1 to TRBJ2-5; tentative D call: TRBD2 (6 bases). Germline V gives CDR1 SGHRS, CDR2 YFSETQ. V was trimmed by 0 bases and J by 3 bases, leaving 9 bases between them. This CDR3 has 14 amino acids. CDR3 sequence reads: CASSLGREKETQYF. In DNA, the CDR3 is TGCGCCAGCAGCTTGGGGAGGGAAAAAGAGACCCAGTACTTC. Complete variable domain (other parts from reference TRBV5-1 and TRBJ2-5): KAGVTQTPRYLIKTRGQQVTLSCSPISGHRSVSWYQQTPGQGLQFLFEYFSETQRNKGNFPGRFSGRQFSNSRSEMNVSTLELGDSALYLCASSLGREKETQYFGPGTRLLVL.

The chain links TRBV25-1 to TRBJ2-1; the D is unclear. The CDR3 runs 13 residues. Germline V gene sequence: CDR1 MGHDK, CDR2 SYGVNS. Trimming removed 4 bases from V and 3 bases from J, with 7 bases in between. The CDR3 DNA sequence: TGTGCCAGCAGTGTGGGGAACTACAATGAGCAGTTCTTC. It yields the protein CASSVGNYNEQFF.

This clonotype was detected once. Its ends do not fully match the called genes, so a read error is possible. The V and J genes are TRBV7-8 and TRBJ2-5; D is undetermined. The CDR3 has 13 amino acids. Germline-derived CDR1 and CDR2 are SGHVS and FQNEAQ. The CDR3 nucleotides are TGTGCCATCAGCTTTGGATGGATAGAGACCCAGTACTTC. This gives the protein CAISFGWIETQYF.

The gene calls are TRBV6-5 and TRBJ2-1; D perhaps matches TRBD2 (5 bases). CDR1 MNHEY and CDR2 SVGAGI come from the germline V gene. The CDR3 is 15 residues long. Trimming pared 2 bases from V and 5 bases from J, leaving 13 bases between. The CDR3 protein is CASSYRPPGNNEQFF. CDR3 nucleotides: TGTGCCAGCAGTTACCGACCCCCGGGGAACAATGAGCAGTTCTTC.